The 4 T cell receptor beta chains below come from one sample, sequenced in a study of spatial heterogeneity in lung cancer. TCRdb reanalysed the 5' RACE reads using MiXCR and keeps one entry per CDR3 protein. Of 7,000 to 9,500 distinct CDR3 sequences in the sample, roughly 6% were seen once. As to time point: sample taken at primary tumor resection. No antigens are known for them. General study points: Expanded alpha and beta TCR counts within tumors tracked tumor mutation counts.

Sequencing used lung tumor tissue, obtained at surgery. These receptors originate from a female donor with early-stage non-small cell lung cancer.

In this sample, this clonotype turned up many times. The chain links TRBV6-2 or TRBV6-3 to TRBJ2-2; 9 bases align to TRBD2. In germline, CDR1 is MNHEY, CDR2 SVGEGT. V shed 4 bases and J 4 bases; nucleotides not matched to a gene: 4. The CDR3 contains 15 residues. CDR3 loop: CASSLRAGGTGELFF. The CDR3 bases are TGTGCCAGCAGTTTAAGAGCGGGAGGCACCGGGGAGCTGTTTTTT.

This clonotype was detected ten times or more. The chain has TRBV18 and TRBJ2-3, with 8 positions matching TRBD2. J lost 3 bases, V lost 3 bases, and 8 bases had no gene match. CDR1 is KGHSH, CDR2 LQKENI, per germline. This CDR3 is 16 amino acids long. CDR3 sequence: CASSPLAGIGTDTQYF. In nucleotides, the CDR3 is TGTGCCAGCTCACCCTTAGCGGGAATAGGAACAGATACGCAGTATTTT.

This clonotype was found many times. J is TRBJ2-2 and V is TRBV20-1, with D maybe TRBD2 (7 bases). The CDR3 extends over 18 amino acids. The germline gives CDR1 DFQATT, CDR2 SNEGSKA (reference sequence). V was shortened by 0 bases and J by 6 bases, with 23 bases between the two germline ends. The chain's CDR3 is CSARDLVPGGPRAGELFF. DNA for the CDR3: TGCAGTGCTAGAGATCTAGTACCCGGGGGGCCGAGAGCCGGGGAGCTGTTTTTT.

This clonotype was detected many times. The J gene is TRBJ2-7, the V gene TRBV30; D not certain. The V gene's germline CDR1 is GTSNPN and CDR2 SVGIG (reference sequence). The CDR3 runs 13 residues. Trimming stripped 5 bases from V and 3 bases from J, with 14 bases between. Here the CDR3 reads CAWRSFSSYEQYF. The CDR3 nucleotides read TGTGCCTGGCGGTCTTTTTCCAGCTACGAGCAGTACTTC.